The clone carrying this T cell receptor (beta chain) was found many times. The antigen is not known. The sample is drawn from a study of T-cell reconstitution after alpha-beta-depleted transplantation in children. General observations from the study: At around two months after transplant, the alpha-beta T cells were reportedly derived from several hundred expanded clones that came from non-depleted graft cells. Hyperexpanded clones declined; after one year, newly produced T cells mostly supplied diversity. At day 60, the high TCRbeta diversity found in some patients originated from recipient T cells and thymic progenitors that had survived.

The authors prepared the TCRbeta library with unique molecular identifiers. TCRdb re-called the PCR reads with MiXCR, one entry per CDR3 protein. Of 80,000 to 100,000 distinct CDR3 sequences in the sample, less than 25% are singletons; the top ten hold 20% to 25%. Trimming removed 3 bases from V and 2 bases from J, with 14 bases in between. The CDR3 spans 16 residues. Germline CDR1 reads MDHEN; CDR2 reads SYDVKM. The chain links TRBV28 to TRBJ2-1; maybe TRBD2 (6 bases). This sequence was found in a boy between 2 and 10 years old with acute lymphoblastic leukemia, due to receive a stem cell transplant. This specimen was PBMCs, taken before TCRalphabeta/CD19-depleted stem cell transplant. The CDR3, as DNA: TGTGCCAGCAGTTTCTGGCGGAGGGAAACCTACAATGAGCAGTTCTTC. It codes for CASSFWRRETYNEQFF.